This T cell receptor beta chain was sequenced for a study of shared clonotypes between healthy human individuals. Points from the study as a whole: Represented diversity (both genetic and exposure-history) was limited by the small number of donors.

The CDR3 runs 17 residues. V lost 4 bases, J lost 7 bases, and 15 bases stayed unmatched. Germline CDR1 and CDR2: SGDLS and YYNGEE. Assay used: immunoSEQ multiplex PCR; TCRdb lists only in-frame clones, some missing. The table has over 2 million clones, roughly 95% seen once. CD8 cells classed as naive were CD45RO-negative and positively selected for CCR7, excluding terminally differentiated effector memory CD45RA+ cells. The table lists this clone with a count of one. Its antigen remains unknown. Sequencing was performed on naive CD8+ T cells sorted from blood. The receptor comes from a man younger than 30 in good health. This chain uses TRBV9 with TRBJ2-1; 9 bases agree with TRBD1. The CDR3 region is CASSPPNRDRDQNEQFF. CDR3 coding DNA: TGTGCCAGCAGCCCCCCCAACCGGGACAGGGATCAAAATGAGCAGTTCTTC.